This TCR beta chain is from a study of blood T cell repertoires in COVID-19. Background on the study: The United States, Italy and Spain were the sources of the acute and convalescent COVID-19 samples. The analysed material was cDNA or gDNA that came from T cells, B-cell-depleted T cells, or PBMCs.

As processed by the authors: Counts of nucleated cells, estimated from reference gene primer amplification, were obtained. Profiled with immunoSEQ multiplex PCR; TCRdb holds only in-frame clones, not every one. V, J and clone size are taken as reported in that table, and D and trimming were inferred from the DNA itself. The sample yields roughly 150,000 clones, 75% to 90% seen once. With 2 bases clipped from V and 0 bases from J, the junction kept 4 bases outside the gene matches. The CDR3 is 17 amino acids. Germline CDR1 WSHSY, CDR2 SAAADI. The J gene is TRBJ2-4, the V gene TRBV10-2; 10 bases line up with TRBD1. The TCR sequence derives from a woman aged 80 or over with acute or convalescent COVID-19. The material sequenced was peripheral blood. CDR3 DNA sequence: TGCGCCAGCAGTGAGAGGACAGGGGGAATAGCCAAAAACATTCAGTACTTC. It yields the protein CASSERTGGIAKNIQYF.